The rows below give T cell receptor beta chains drawn from one sample of a study of blood T cell repertoires in COVID-19. Clones were sequenced by immunoSEQ multiplex PCR, and TCRdb holds only the in-frame ones, with some missing. The sample records about 130,000 clones, about 89% being singletons. The sequenced material came from peripheral blood. All receptors come from a woman in her sixties or seventies with acute or convalescent COVID-19. The CDR3 runs from the conserved cysteine through the conserved F or W. The order of the fields is D gene, clone size, V gene, J gene, CDR3 protein, CDR3 DNA. A D gene is named only where the DNA matches it firmly. Expanded clones are given a class, and other clones once, few, many or no size at all.

TRBD2	-	TRBV6-1	TRBJ2-2	CAGRGGLAGDAPVRELFF	TGTGCCGGCCGTGGGGGACTAGCGGGAGATGCGCCAGTCAGGGAGCTGTTTTTT
-	-	TRBV29-1	TRBJ1-2	CSVVPRYTGGGYTF	TGCAGCGTTGTTCCCCGGTATACTGGCGGGGGCTACACCTTC
-	-	TRBV6-6	TRBJ2-1	CASSSSPRLANEQFF	TGTGCCAGCAGTTCAAGCCCCAGGTTGGCAAATGAGCAGTTCTTC
-	-	TRBV25-1	TRBJ1-5	CASSDTGFQPQHF	TGTGCCAGCAGTGATACAGGGTTTCAGCCCCAGCATTTT
-	once	TRBV21-1	TRBJ1-1	CASSKKPFKGGTAEAFF	TGTGCCAGCAGCAAAAAGCCCTTTAAAGGAGGGACGGCTGAAGCTTTCTTT
-	-	TRBV6-5	TRBJ1-2	CASREQANYGYTF	TGTGCCAGCCGCGAGCAAGCTAACTATGGCTACACCTTC
TRBD1	few	TRBV2	TRBJ2-7	CASGRQGVSYEQYF	TGTGCCAGCGGGCGACAGGGAGTCTCCTACGAGCAGTACTTC
TRBD2	few	TRBV11-2	TRBJ2-5	CASSLEPSGRASETQYF	TGTGCCAGCAGCTTAGAGCCCAGCGGGAGGGCCAGTGAGACCCAGTACTTC
-	-	TRBV4-1	TRBJ2-1	CASSLQSELNNEQFF	TGCGCCAGCAGCCTCCAGAGCGAGCTCAACAATGAGCAGTTCTTC
TRBD2	-	TRBV9	TRBJ2-3	CASSPGLAGGPTDTQYF	TGTGCCAGCAGCCCGGGACTAGCGGGAGGGCCAACAGATACGCAGTATTTT
-	-	TRBV6-5	TRBJ1-4	CASSQQGRANEKLFF	TGTGCCAGCAGTCAACAGGGTAGGGCTAATGAAAAACTGTTTTTT
TRBD1	-	TRBV3-1/TRBV3-2	TRBJ1-3	CASWHRGENTIYF	TGTGCCAGCTGGCACAGGGGTGAAAACACCATATATTTT
-	-	TRBV12-3/TRBV12-4	TRBJ2-6	CASTSGANVLTF	TGTGCCAGCACTTCTGGGGCCAACGTCCTGACTTTC
TRBD2	-	TRBV27	TRBJ2-3	CASSSRLAGGRNPSTDTQYF	TGTGCCAGCAGTTCAAGACTAGCGGGAGGTCGGAACCCTAGCACAGATACGCAGTATTTT
-	-	TRBV6-2/TRBV6-3	TRBJ1-5	CASSRLRGPAQPQHF	TGTGCCAGCAGCCGTCTGCGGGGGCCGGCACAGCCCCAGCATTTT
TRBD1	-	TRBV19	TRBJ2-7	CASSTRQGGYEQYF	TGTGCCAGTAGTACAAGACAGGGGGGCTACGAGCAGTACTTC
-	few	TRBV27	TRBJ2-1	CASSFSTGELDNEQFF	TGTGCCAGCAGTTTTTCGACGGGAGAATTGGACAATGAGCAGTTCTTC
TRBD1	few	TRBV6-6	TRBJ1-3	CASSPRVRGLSGNTIYF	TGTGCCAGCAGTCCCCGGGTGAGGGGGCTTTCTGGAAACACCATATATTTT
TRBD1	-	TRBV6-5	TRBJ1-5	CASSRGLSNQPQHF	TGTGCCAGCAGTAGGGGGCTCAGCAATCAGCCCCAGCATTTT
-	-	TRBV5-1	TRBJ2-1	CASSEEARAGEGEQFF	TGCGCCAGCAGCGAGGAGGCCAGGGCAGGGGAAGGTGAGCAGTTCTTC
TRBD2	-	TRBV5-1	TRBJ2-5	CASSRPTSEETQYF	TGCGCCAGCAGCCGGCCTACTAGCGAAGAGACCCAGTACTTC
TRBD2	-	TRBV7-8	TRBJ2-5	CASSSGLPQETQYF	TGTGCCAGCAGCTCGGGACTACCGCAAGAGACCCAGTACTTC
-	-	TRBV28	TRBJ1-4	CATVPFRGFAEKLFF	TGTGCCACCGTTCCTTTCCGGGGGTTCGCAGAAAAACTGTTTTTT
-	-	TRBV4-1	TRBJ2-7	CASSQGTAMGGEQYF	TGCGCCAGCAGCCAAGGGACCGCCATGGGGGGCGAGCAGTACTTC
-	-	TRBV19	TRBJ1-1	CASSTTTLNTEAFF	TGTGCCAGTAGTACCACAACACTGAACACTGAAGCTTTCTTT
-	few	TRBV30	TRBJ2-5	CAWSDLEGTQYF	TGTGCCTGGAGTGACCTAGAAGGGACCCAGTACTTC
-	-	TRBV5-1	TRBJ1-2	CASSLEPARSYGYTF	TGCGCCAGCAGCTTGGAGCCAGCTAGATCCTATGGCTACACCTTC